This T cell receptor beta chain emerged from a study of T-cell reconstitution after alpha-beta-depleted transplantation in children listed by TCRdb under 2016. For the wider study: The study quantitatively tracked T-cell immune reconstitution after TCRalphabeta/CD19-depleted allogeneic hematopoietic cell transplantation in children using TCR repertoire profiling.

Of note for this clonotype: Its antigen has not been determined. No quality values exist for individual bases; no much larger clone is one base distant.

What the study reported, not specific to this receptor: The apparently early alphabetaT-cell count recovery about two months after transplant was reportedly dependent on only several hundred rapidly expanded clones derived from non-depleted graft cells. In some patients, high TCRbeta diversity at day 60 was attributed to recipient T cells and intrathymic progenitors that had survived conditioning. Over the following months the frequencies of hyperexpanded clones went down, and after one year T-cell counts and TCRbeta diversity were mostly credited to newly produced T cells.

The CDR3 contains 15 residues, cysteine and phenylalanine counted. Just CDR3 DNA is preserved here, 45 bases in frame from base 1. For this chain, trimming is 4 bases at the V end and 0 bases at the J end, and the number of junction bases without a gene match is 7. From a lookup of the germline V gene, CDR1 and CDR2 are SGHRS and YFSETQ. Library method: PCR. The instrument was an Illumina HiSeq 2500. TCR library preparation used molecular barcoding, with unique molecular identifiers applied to normalize quantification of the TCRbeta repertoire. TCRdb passed the public sequencing reads through fastp at Q25 and MiXCR, retaining productive beta sequences. One record per CDR3 amino acid sequence lists the most common genes and DNA. The sample has about 610,000 distinct CDR3 sequences on record, 27% of them singletons. Clones ranked in the top ten supply around a third of the sample. The treatment or condition label corresponds to: allogeneic hematopoietic cell transplantation with graft depleted of TCRalphabeta T cells and CD19 B cells. The transplant recipients were children given TCRalphabeta/CD19-depleted allogeneic hematopoietic cell grafts.

This material consisted of PBMCs, taken before TCRalphabeta/CD19-depleted stem cell transplant. The chain links TRBV5-1 with TRBJ2-7; the junction holds 7 bases that match TRBD1. The source of this sequence is a boy younger than two with Wiskott-Aldrich syndrome, due to receive a stem cell transplant. The nucleotide sequence reads TGCGCCAGCAGCACGGGACAGATGAGCTCCTACGAGCAGTACTTC. Translated, it reads CASSTGQMSSYEQYF.